This record covers a single TCR beta chain. These data belong to a study of control samples from healthy donors and cancer patients. Data came from immunoSEQ multiplex PCR; TCRdb stores just in-frame clones and leaves some out. The profile shows some 70,000 clones, 75% to 85% of them singletons. Per germline, CDR1 SEHNR and CDR2 FQNEAQ (reference sequence). The V end was cut by 2 bases, the J end by 3 bases, with 7 bases between. This CDR3 is 13 amino acids long. V usage is TRBV7-9 and J usage is TRBJ2-5; no definite D call. The sequencing sample was made of blood. This receptor was taken from a man aged 55 to 70 in good health. The CDR3: CASSLPPKETQYF. CDR3 nucleotide sequence: TGTGCCAGCAGCTTACCCCCTAAAGAGACCCAGTACTTC.